This T cell receptor beta chain originates from a study of CD4 T cells in relation to SARS-CoV-2 and coronaviruses. Background on the study: TCR beta CDR3s were sequenced after 10-day antigen culture of PBMCs. Findings of the study overall: Monoreactive clones expanded significantly more to SARS-CoV-2 than crossreactive clones did.

About this clone: Its antigen is as yet unknown.

CD4+ T cells from unexposed donors were obtained before the COVID-19 pandemic (2011-2018). CD4+ T cells were isolated from the cells after nine to eleven days of culture. Unexposed-donor CD4+ T cells were probed with SARS-CoV-2 S/N and four cold-coronavirus spikes, cells permitting. Clones were sequenced by immunoSEQ multiplex PCR, and TCRdb holds only the in-frame ones, with some missing. The sample shows around 23,000 clones, more than 60% of them seen only once. The sample consisted of CD4+ T cells from PBMCs, cultured in vitro. This TCR came from a human donor in good health.

CDR3 region: CASSLAGGYEQYF. CDR3 nucleotide sequence: TGTGCCAGCAGCTTAGCTGGGGGGTACGAGCAGTACTTC. The chain has TRBV7-3 and TRBJ2-7; perhaps TRBD2 as D (6 bases). This CDR3 comprises 13 residues. Trimming left V 2 bases short and J 4 bases short, with 9 bases between. Germline CDR1 reads SGHTA; CDR2 reads FQGTGA.